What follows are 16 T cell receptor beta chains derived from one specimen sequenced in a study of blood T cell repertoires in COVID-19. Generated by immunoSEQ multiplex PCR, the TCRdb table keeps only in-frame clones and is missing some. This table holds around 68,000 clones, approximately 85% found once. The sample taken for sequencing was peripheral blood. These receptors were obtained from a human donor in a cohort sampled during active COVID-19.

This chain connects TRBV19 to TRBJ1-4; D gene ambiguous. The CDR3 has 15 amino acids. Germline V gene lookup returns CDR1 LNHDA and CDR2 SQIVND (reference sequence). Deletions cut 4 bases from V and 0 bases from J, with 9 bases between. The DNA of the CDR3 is TGTGCCAGTAGTACGAGGGTTGCAACTAATGAAAAACTGTTTTTT. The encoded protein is CASSTRVATNEKLFF.

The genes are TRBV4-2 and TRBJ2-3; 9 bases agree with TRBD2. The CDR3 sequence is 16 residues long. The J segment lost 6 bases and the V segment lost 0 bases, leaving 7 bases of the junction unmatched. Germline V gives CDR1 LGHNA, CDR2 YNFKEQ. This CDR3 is CASSQEGGGASDTQYF. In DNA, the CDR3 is TGTGCCAGCAGCCAAGAAGGCGGGGGGGCCTCTGATACGCAGTATTTT.

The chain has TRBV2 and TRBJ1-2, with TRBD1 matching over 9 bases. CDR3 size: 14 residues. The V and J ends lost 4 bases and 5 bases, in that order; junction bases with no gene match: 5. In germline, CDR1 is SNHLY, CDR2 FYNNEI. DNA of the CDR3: TGTGCCAGCAGTGTTTTAGGACAGGGGTATGGCTACACCTTC. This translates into CASSVLGQGYGYTF.

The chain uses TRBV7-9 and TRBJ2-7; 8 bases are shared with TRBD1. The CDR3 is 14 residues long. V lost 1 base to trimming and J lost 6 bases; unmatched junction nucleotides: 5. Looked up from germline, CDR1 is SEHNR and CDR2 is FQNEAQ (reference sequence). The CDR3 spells CASSLGQGKREQYF. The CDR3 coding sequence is TGTGCCAGCAGCTTAGGACAGGGGAAGCGCGAGCAGTACTTC.

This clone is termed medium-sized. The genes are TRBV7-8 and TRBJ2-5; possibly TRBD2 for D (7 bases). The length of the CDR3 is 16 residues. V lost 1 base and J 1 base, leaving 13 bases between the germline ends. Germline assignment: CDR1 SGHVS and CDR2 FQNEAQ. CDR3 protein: CASSLVAGASQETQYF. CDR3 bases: TGTGCCAGCAGCTTAGTTGCGGGGGCGAGCCAAGAGACCCAGTACTTC.

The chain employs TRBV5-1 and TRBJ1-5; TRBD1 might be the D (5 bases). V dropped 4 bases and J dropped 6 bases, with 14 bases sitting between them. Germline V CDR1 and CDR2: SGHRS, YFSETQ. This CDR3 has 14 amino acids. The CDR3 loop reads CASSPGGAGQPQHF. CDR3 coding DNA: TGCGCCAGCAGCCCTGGTGGGGCTGGTCAGCCCCAGCATTTT. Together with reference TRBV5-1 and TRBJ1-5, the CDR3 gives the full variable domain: KAGVTQTPRYLIKTRGQQVTLSCSPISGHRSVSWYQQTPGQGLQFLFEYFSETQRNKGNFPGRFSGRQFSNSRSEMNVSTLELGDSALYLCASSPGGAGQPQHFGDGTRLSIL.

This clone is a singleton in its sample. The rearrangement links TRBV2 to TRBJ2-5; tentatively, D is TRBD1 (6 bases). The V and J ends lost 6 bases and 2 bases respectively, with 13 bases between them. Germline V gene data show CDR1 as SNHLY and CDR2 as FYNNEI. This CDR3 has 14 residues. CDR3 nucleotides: TGTGCCAGCAGCTTCGGGACACCTCAAGAGACCCAGTACTTC. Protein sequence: CASSFGTPQETQYF.

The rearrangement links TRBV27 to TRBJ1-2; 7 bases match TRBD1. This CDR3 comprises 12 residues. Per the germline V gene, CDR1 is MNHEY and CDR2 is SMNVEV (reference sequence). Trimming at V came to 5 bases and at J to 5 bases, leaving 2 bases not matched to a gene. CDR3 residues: CASSRTGYGYTF. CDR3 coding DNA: TGTGCCAGCAGTAGGACAGGTTATGGCTACACCTTC.

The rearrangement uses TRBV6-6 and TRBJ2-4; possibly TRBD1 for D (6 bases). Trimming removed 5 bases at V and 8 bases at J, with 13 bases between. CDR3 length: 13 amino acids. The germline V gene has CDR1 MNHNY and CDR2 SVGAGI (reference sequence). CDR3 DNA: TGTGCCAGCAGTCCAGGGGCTGGACACATTCAGTACTTC. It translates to CASSPGAGHIQYF.

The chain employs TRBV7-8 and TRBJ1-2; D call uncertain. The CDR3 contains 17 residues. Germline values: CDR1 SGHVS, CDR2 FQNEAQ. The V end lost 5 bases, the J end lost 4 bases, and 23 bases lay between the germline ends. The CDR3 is CASSPRLRLKVAYGYTF. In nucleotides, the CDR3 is TGTGCCAGCAGCCCTCGTTTGAGGCTGAAGGTTGCCTATGGCTACACCTTC.

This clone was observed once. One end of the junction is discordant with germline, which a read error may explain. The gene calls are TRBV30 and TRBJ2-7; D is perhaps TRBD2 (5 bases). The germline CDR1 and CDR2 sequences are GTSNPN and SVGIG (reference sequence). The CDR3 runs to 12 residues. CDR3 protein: CAWSVGGEWRHF. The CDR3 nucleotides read TGTGCCTGGAGTGTAGGCGGTGAGTGGAGGCACTTC.

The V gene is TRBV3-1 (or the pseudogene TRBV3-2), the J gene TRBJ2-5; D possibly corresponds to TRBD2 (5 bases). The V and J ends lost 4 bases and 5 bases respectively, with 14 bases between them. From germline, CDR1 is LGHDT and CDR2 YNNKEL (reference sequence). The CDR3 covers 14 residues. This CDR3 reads CASSLGPLGETQYF. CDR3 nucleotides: TGTGCCAGCAGCCTCGGACCACTAGGCGAGACCCAGTACTTC.

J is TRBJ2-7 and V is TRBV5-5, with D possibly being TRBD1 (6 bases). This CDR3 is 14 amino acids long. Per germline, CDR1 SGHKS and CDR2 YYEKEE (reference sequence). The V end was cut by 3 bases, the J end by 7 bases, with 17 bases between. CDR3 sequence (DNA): TGTGCCAGCAGCTATGGACAGTCCGTATGGGAGCAGTACGTC. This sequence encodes CASSYGQSVWEQYV.

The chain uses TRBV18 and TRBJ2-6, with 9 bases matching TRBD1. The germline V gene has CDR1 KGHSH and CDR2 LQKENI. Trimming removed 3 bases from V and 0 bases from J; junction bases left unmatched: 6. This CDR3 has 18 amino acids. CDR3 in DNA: TGTGCCAGCTCACCCGGACAGGGGCTGTACTCTGGGGCCAACGTCCTGACTTTC. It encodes CASSPGQGLYSGANVLTF.

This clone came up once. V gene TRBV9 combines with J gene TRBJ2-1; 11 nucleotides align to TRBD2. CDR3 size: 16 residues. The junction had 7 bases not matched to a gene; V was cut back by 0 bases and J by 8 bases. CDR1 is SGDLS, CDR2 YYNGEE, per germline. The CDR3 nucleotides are TGTGCCAGCAGCGTAGCTTTACTAGCGGGGGATCATGAGCAGTTCTTC. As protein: CASSVALLAGDHEQFF.

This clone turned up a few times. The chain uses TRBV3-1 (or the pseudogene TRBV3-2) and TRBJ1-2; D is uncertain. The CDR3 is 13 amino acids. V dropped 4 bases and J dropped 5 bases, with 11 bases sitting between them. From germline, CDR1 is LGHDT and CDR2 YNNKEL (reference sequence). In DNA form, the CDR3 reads TGTGCCAGCAGCCCTTCCCTCAGTTATGGCTACACCTTC. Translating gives CASSPSLSYGYTF.